This T cell receptor (beta chain) was identified during a study of blood T cells in healthy people across ages. Study results and limitations: Age brought a roughly linear fall in TCR beta diversity measured per million T cells.

This clonotype was detected only a few times. The antigen is not known. This CDR3 contains 16 residues. V shed 2 bases and J shed 7 bases, with 17 bases lying between them. Donation came from healthy Caucasian individuals in Russia who were aged about 6 to 95. A sample-barcoded 5' primer and a J-beta primer mix were used in a second PCR of roughly 6 to 11 cycles. The template-switch adaptor was a 5' adaptor with 12 random nucleotides. It tagged each cDNA molecule. From the 5' RACE reads, TCRdb called clonotypes with MiXCR, one entry per CDR3 protein. The sample has about 670,000 distinct CDR3 sequences; less than 45% are singletons.

This receptor was taken from an elderly man in good health. The material sequenced was blood. The chain couples TRBV12-3 or TRBV12-4 to TRBJ2-2; D perhaps matches TRBD2 (6 bases). The CDR3 coding sequence is TGTGCCAGCAGTTTAAACGGAGAAATCGGGGGCGGGGAGCTGTTTTTT. Protein product: CASSLNGEIGGGELFF.